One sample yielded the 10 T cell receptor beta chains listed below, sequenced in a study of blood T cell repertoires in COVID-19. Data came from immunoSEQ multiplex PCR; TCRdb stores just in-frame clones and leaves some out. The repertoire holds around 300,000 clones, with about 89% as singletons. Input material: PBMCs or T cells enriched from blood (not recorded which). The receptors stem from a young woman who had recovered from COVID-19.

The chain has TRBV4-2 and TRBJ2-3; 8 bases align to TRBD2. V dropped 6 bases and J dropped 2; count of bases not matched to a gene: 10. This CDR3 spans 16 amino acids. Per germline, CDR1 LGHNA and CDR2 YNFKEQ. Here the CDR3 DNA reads TGTGCCAGCAGTTTTAGCGGGGAGGCGTCCACAGATACGCAGTATTTT. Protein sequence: CASSFSGEASTDTQYF.

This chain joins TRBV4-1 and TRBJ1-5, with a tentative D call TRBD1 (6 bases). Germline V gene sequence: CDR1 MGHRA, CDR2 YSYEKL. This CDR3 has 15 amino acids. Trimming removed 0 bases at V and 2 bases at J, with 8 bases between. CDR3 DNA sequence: TGCGCCAGCAGCCAAGAGGACAGACGCAATCAGCCCCAGCATTTT. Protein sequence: CASSQEDRRNQPQHF.

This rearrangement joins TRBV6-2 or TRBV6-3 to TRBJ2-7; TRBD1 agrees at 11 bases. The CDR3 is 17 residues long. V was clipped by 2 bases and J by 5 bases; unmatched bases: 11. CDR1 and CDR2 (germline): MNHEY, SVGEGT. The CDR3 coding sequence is TGTGCCAGCAGTTACCCCCAGGTCGGACAGGGGGCGGACGAGCAGTACTTC. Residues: CASSYPQVGQGADEQYF.

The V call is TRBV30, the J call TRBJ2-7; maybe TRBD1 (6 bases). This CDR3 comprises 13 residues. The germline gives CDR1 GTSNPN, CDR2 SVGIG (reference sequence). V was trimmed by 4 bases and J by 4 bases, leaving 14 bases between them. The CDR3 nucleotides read TGTGCCTGGACTAGGGACACCCCTTACGAGCAGTACTTC. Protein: CAWTRDTPYEQYF.

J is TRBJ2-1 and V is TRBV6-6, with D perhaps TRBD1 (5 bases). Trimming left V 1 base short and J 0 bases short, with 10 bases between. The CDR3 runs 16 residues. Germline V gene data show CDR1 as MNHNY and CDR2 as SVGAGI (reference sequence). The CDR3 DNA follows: TGTGCCAGCAGTTACTGGGTAGACAGCTCCTACAATGAGCAGTTCTTC. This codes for CASSYWVDSSYNEQFF.

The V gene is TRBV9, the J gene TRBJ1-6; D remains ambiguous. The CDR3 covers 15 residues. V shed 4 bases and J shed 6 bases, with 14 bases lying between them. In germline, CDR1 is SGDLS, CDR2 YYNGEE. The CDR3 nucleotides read TGTGCCAGCAGCCCCCCCGGGATCGCTAATTCACCCCTCCACTTT. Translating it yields CASSPPGIANSPLHF.

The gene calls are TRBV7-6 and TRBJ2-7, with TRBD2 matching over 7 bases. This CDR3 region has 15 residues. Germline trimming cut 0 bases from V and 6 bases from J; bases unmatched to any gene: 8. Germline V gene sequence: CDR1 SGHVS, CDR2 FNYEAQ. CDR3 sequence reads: CASSLAGTNPSEQYF. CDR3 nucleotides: TGTGCCAGCAGCTTAGCAGGGACTAACCCCAGCGAGCAGTACTTC.

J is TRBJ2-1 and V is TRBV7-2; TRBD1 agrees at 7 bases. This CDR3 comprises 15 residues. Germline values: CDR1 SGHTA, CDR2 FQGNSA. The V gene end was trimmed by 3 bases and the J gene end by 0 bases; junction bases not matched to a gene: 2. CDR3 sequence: CASSFDRDSYNEQFF. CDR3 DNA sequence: TGTGCCAGCAGCTTTGACAGGGACTCCTACAATGAGCAGTTCTTC.

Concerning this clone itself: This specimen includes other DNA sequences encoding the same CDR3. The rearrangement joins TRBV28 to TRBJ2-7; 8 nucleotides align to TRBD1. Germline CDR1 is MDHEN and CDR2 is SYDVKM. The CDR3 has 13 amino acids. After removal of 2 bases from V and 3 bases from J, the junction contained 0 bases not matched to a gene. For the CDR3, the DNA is TGTGCCAGCAGTTTAACAGGGGGCTACGAGCAGTACTTC. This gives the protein CASSLTGGYEQYF.

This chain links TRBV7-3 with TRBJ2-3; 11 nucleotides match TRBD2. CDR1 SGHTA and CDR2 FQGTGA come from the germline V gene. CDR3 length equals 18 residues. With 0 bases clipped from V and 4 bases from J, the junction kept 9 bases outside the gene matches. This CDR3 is CASSLTGTSGTGPDTQYF. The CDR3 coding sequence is TGTGCCAGCAGCTTAACTGGGACTAGCGGTACCGGGCCAGATACGCAGTATTTT.